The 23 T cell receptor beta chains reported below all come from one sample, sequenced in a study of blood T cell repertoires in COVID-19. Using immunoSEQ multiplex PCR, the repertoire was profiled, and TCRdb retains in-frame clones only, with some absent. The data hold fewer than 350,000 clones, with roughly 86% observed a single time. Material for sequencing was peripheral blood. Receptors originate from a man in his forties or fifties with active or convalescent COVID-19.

CDR3 region: CASGPGFGGGYTF. The CDR3 DNA sequence: TGTGCTAGTGGCCCCGGTTTCGGGGGTGGCTACACCTTC. The rearrangement uses TRBV12-5 and TRBJ1-2; D may be TRBD1 (5 bases). CDR1 and CDR2 (germline): LGHNT, FRNRAP. This CDR3 has 13 residues. Trimming took off 6 bases at V and 7 bases at J, with 15 bases between the two ends.

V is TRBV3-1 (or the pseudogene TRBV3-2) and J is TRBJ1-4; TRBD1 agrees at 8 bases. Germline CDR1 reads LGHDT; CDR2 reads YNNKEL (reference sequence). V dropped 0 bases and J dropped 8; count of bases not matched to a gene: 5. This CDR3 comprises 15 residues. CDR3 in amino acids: CASSQDATGAEKLFF. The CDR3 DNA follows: TGTGCCAGCAGCCAAGACGCGACAGGGGCCGAAAAACTGTTTTTT.

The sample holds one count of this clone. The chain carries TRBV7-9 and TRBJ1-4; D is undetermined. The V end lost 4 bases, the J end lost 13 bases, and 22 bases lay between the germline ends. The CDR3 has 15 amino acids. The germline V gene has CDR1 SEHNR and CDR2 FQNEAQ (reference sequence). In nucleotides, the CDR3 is TGTGCCAGCAGCTCCCCGGTCGGGGAGGAGGCTGTACTGTTTTTT. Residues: CASSSPVGEEAVLFF.

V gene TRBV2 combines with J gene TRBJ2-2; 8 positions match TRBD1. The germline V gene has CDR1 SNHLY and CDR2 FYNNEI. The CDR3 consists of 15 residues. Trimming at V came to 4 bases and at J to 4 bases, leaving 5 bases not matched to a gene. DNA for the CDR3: TGTGCCAGCAGTGTGCAGGGGGCGAGCACCGGGGAGCTGTTTTTT. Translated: CASSVQGASTGELFF.

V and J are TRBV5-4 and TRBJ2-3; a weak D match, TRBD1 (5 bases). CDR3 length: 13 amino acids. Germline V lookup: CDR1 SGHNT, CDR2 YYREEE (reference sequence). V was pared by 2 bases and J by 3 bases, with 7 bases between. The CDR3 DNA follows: TGTGCCAGCAGCTTAGCAGGGACAGATACGCAGTATTTT. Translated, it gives CASSLAGTDTQYF.

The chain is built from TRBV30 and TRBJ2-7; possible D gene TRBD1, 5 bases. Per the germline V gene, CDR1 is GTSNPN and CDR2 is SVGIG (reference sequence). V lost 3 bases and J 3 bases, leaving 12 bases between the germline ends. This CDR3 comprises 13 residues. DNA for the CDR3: TGTGCCTGGAGCGCGGACACTAACTACGAGCAGTACTTC. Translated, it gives CAWSADTNYEQYF.

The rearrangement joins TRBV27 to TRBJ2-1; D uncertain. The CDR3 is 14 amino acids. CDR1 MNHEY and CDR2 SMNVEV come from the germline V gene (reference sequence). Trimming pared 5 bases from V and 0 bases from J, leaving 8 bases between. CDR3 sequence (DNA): TGTGCCAGCAGTATCCGGAGCTCCTACAATGAGCAGTTCTTC. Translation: CASSIRSSYNEQFF.

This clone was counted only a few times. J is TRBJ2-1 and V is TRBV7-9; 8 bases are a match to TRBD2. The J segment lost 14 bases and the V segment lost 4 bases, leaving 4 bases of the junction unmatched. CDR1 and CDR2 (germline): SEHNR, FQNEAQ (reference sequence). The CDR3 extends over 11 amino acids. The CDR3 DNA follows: TGTGCCAGCAGCTCTGGACTAGCCGAGTTCTTC. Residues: CASSSGLAEFF.

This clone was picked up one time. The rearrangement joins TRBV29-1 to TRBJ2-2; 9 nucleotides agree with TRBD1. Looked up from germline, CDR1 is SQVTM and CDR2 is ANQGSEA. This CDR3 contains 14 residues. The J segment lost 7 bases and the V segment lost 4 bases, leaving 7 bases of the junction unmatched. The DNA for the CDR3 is TGCAGCGTTGGGGGGACAGGGATGAGCGGGGAGCTGTTTTTT. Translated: CSVGGTGMSGELFF.

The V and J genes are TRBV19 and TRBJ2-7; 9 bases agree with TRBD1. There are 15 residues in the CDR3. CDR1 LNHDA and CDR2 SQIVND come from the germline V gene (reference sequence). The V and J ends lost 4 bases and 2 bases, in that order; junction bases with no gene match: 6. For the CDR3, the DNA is TGTGCCAGTAGTACGGACAGGGGAGGTCCCTACGAGCAGTACTTC. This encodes CASSTDRGGPYEQYF.

CDR3 in amino acids: CASSLVPSSGRYEQYF. DNA of the CDR3: TGTGCCAGCAGTTTAGTTCCTAGCAGCGGTCGATACGAGCAGTACTTC. The chain is built from TRBV27 and TRBJ2-7, with D possibly matching TRBD2 (5 bases). This CDR3 is 16 amino acids long. CDR1 is MNHEY, CDR2 SMNVEV, per germline (reference sequence). Trimming cost V 2 bases and J 4 bases, with 18 bases left between them.

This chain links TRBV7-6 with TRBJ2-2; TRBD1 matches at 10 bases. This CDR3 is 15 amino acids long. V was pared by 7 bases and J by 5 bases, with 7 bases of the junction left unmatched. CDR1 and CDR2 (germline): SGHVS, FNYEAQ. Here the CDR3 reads CASTADRGRTGELFF. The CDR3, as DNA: TGTGCCAGCACCGCGGACAGGGGGAGGACCGGGGAGCTGTTTTTT.

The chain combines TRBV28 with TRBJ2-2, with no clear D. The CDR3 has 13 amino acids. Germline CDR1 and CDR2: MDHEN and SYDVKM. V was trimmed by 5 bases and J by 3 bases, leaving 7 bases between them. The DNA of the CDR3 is TGTGCCAGCAGTCCCCGGGACACCGGGGAGCTGTTTTTT. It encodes CASSPRDTGELFF.

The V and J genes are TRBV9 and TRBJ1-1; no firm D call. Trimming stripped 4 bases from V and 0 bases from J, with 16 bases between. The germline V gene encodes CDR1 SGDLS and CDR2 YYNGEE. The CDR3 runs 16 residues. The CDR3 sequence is CASSPDVGVMNTEAFF. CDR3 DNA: TGTGCCAGCAGCCCCGACGTCGGAGTCATGAACACTGAAGCTTTCTTT. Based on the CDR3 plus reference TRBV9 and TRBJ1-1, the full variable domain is DSGVTQTPKHLITATGQRVTLRCSPRSGDLSVYWYQQSLDQGLQFLIQYYNGEERAKGNILERFSAQQFPDLHSELNLSSLELGDSALYFCASSPDVGVMNTEAFFGQGTRLTVV.

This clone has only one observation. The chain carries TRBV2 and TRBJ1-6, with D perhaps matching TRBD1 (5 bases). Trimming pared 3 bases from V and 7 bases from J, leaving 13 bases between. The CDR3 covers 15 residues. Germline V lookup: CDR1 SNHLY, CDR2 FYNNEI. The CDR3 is CASSDPGDINSPLHF. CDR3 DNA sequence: TGTGCCAGCAGTGATCCGGGGGATATAAATTCACCCCTCCACTTT.

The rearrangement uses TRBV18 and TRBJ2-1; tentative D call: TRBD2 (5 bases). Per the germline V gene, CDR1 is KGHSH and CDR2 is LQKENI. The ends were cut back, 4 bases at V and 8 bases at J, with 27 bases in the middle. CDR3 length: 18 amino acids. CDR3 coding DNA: TGTGCCAGCTCACAACTTGTGGGGAGCGAGTTTTCGAGGGATGAGCAGTTCTTC. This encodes CASSQLVGSEFSRDEQFF.

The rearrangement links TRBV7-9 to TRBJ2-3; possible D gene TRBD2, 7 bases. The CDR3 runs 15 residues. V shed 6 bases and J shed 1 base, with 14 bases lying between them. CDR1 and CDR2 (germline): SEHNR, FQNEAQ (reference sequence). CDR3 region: CASRQLGGGTDTQYF. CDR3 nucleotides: TGTGCCAGCAGACAACTAGGGGGGGGCACAGATACGCAGTATTTT.

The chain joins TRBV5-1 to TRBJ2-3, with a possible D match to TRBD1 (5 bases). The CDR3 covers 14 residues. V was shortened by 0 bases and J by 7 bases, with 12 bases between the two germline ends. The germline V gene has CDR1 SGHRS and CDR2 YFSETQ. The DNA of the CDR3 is TGCGCCAGCAGCTTGGAACAGGTTGAAAATACGCAGTATTTT. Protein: CASSLEQVENTQYF.

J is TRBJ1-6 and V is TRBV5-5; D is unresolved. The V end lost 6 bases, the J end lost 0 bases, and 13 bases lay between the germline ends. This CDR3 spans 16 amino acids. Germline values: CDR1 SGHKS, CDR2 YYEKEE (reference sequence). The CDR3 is CASTELSSSYNSPLHF. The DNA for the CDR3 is TGTGCCAGCACCGAGCTCTCTAGCTCCTATAATTCACCCCTCCACTTT.

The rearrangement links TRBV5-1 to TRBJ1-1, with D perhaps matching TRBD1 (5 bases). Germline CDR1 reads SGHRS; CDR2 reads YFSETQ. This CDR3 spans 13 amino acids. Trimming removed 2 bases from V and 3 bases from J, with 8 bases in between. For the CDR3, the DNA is TGCGCCAGCAGCTTCCAGGGCGACACTGAAGCTTTCTTT. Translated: CASSFQGDTEAFF.

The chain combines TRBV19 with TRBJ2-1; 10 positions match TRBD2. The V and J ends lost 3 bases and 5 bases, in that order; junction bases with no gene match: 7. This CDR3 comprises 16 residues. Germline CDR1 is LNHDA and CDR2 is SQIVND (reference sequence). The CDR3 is CASSITSGRVDNEQFF. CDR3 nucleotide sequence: TGTGCCAGTAGTATTACAAGCGGGAGGGTGGACAATGAGCAGTTCTTC.

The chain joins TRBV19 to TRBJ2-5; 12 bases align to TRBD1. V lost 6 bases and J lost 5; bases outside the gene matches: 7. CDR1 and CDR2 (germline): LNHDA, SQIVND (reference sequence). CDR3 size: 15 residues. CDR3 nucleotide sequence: TGTGCCAGTAGCACTCCGGGACAGGGGGCCGAGACCCAGTACTTC. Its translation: CASSTPGQGAETQYF. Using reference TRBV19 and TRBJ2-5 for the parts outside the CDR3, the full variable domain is DGGITQSPKYLFRKEGQNVTLSCEQNLNHDAMYWYRQDPGQGLRLIYYSQIVNDFQKGDIAEGYSVSREKKESFPLTVTSAQKNPTAFYLCASSTPGQGAETQYFGPGTRLLVL.

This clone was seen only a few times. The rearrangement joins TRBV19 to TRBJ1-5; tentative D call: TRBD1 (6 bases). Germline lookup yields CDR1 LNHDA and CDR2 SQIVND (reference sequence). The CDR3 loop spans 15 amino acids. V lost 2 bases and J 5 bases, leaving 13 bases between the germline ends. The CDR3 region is CASSIPQGPHQPQHF. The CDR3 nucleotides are TGTGCCAGTAGTATACCACAGGGTCCGCATCAGCCCCAGCATTTT.